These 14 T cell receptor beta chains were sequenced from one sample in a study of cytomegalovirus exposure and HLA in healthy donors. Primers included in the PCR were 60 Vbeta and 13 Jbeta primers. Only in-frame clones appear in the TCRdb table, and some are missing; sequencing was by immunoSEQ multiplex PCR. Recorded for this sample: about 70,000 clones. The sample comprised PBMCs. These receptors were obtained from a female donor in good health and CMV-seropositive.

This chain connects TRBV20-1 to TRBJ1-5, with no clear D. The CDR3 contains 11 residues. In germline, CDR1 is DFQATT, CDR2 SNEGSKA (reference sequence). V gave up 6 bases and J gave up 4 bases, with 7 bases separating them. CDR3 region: CSAFSNQPQHF. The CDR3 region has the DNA TGCAGTGCGTTCTCTAATCAGCCCCAGCATTTT.

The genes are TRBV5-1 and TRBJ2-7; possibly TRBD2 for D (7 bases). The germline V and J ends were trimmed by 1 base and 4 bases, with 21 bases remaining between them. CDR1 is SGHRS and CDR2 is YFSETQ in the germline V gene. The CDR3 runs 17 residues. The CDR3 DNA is TGCGCCAGCAGCTTGTTGGGGGAGGGGGAGAAATGGTACGAGCAGTACTTC. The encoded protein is CASSLLGEGEKWYEQYF.

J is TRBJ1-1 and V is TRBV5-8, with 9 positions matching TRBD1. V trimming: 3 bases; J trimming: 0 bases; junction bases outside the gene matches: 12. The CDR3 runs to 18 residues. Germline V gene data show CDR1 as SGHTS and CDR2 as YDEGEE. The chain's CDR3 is CASSWEGTGFPMNTEAFF. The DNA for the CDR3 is TGTGCCAGCAGCTGGGAAGGGACAGGGTTTCCCATGAACACTGAAGCTTTCTTT.

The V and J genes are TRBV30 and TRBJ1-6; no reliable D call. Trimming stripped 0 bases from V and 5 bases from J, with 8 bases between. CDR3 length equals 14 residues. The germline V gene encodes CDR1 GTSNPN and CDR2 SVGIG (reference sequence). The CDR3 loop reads CAWSVEENNSPLHF. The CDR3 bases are TGTGCCTGGAGTGTCGAAGAGAATAATTCACCCCTCCACTTT.

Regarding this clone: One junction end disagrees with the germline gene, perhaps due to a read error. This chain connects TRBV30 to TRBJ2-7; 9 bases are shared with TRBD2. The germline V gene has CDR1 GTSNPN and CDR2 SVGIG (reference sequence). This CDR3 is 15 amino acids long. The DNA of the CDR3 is TGTGCCGGGAGTGTACAGGCGGGAGGGCCATACGAGCAGTACTTC. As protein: CAGSVQAGGPYEQYF. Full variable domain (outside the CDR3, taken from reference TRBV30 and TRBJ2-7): SQTIHQWPATLVQPVGSPLSLECTVEGTSNPNLYWYRQAAGRGLQLLFYSVGIGQISSEVPQNLSASRPQDRQFILSSKKLLLSDSGFYLCAGSVQAGGPYEQYFGPGTRLTVT.

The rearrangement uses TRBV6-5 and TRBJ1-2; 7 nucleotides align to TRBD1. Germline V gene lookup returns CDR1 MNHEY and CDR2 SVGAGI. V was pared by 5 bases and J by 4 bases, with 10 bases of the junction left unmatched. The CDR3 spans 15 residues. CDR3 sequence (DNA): TGTGCCAGCAGTCAGGGCTTCGGGACAGTCTATGGCTACACCTTC. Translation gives CASSQGFGTVYGYTF.

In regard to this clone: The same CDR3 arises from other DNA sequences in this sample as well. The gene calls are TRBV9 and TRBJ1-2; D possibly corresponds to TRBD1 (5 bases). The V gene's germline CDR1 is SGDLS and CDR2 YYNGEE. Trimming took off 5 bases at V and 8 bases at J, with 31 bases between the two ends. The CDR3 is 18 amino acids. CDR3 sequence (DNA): TGTGCCAGCAGGGGAGGGGCTAACCACCTCAACTCCCACTGGGGCTACACCTTC. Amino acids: CASRGGANHLNSHWGYTF.

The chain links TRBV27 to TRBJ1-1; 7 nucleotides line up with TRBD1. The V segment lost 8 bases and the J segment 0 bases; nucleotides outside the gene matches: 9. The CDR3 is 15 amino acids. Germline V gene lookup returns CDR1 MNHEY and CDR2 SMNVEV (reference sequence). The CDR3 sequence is CASGQGVEVNTEAFF. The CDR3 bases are TGTGCCAGCGGGCAGGGGGTAGAGGTGAACACTGAAGCTTTCTTT.

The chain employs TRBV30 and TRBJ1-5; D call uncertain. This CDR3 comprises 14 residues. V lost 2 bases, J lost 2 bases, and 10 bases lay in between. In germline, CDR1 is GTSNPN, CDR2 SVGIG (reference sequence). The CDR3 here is CAWSSGRGNQPQHF. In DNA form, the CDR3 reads TGTGCCTGGAGTAGTGGGCGCGGCAATCAGCCCCAGCATTTT.

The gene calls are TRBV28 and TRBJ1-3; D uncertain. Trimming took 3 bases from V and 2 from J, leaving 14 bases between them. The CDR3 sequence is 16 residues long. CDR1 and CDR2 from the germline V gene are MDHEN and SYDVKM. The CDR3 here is CASSFYEGRAGNTIYF. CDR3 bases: TGTGCCAGCAGTTTTTATGAGGGTCGGGCTGGAAACACCATATATTTT. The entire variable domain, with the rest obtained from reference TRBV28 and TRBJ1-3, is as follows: DVKVTQSSRYLVKRTGEKVFLECVQDMDHENMFWYRQDPGLGLRLIYFSYDVKMKEKGDIPEGYSVSREKKERFSLILESASTNQTSMYLCASSFYEGRAGNTIYFGEGSWLTVV.

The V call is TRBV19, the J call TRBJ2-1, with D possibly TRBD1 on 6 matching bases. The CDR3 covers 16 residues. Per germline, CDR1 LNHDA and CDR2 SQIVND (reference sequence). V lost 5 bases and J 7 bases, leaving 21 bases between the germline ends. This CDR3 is CASSPSAGEHGNEQFF. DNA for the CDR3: TGTGCCAGTAGTCCCAGTGCAGGGGAGCATGGGAATGAGCAGTTCTTC.

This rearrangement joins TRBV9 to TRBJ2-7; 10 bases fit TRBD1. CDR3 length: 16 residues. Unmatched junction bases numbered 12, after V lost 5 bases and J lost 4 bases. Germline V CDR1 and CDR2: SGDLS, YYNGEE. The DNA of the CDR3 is TGTGCCAGCAGAGACAGGGGGCAGGGGAGCCCTTACGAGCAGTACTTC. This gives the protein CASRDRGQGSPYEQYF. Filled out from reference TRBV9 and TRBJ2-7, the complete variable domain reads DSGVTQTPKHLITATGQRVTLRCSPRSGDLSVYWYQQSLDQGLQFLIQYYNGEERAKGNILERFSAQQFPDLHSELNLSSLELGDSALYFCASRDRGQGSPYEQYFGPGTRLTVT.

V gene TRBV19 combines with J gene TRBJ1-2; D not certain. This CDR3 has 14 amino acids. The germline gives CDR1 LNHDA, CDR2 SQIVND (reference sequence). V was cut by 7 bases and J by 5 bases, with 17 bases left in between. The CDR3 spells CASTTRAEAYGYTF. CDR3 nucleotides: TGTGCCAGTACTACTAGGGCGGAAGCGTATGGCTACACCTTC.

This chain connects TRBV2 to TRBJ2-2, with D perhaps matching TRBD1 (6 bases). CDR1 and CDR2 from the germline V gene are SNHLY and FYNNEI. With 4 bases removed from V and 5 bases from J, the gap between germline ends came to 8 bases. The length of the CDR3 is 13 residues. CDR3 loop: CASSGQGTGELFF. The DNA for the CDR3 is TGTGCCAGCAGTGGTCAGGGGACCGGGGAGCTGTTTTTT.